This T cell receptor beta chain stems from a study of blood T cells in healthy people across ages. Russia was home to the donors, healthy Caucasian individuals aged roughly 6 to 95. It was with a sample-barcoded 5' primer and a J-beta primer mix that a second PCR of roughly 7 to 11 cycles was run. TCRdb reprocessed the 5' RACE reads via MiXCR and lists one record per CDR3 protein. The sample has roughly 2 million distinct CDR3 sequences; around half are singletons. CDR3 size: 18 residues. Germline V gene sequence: CDR1 SGHRS, CDR2 YFSETQ. With 4 bases clipped from V and 1 base from J, the junction kept 16 bases outside the gene matches. As concerns this clonotype: Its matching antigen is unknown.

Findings of the study overall: It was not possible, with unsorted PBMCs, to conclusively compare naive and antigen-experienced cells.

The TCR originated in a woman aged 40 to 55 in good health. The chain combines TRBV5-1 with TRBJ2-5; 7 positions agree with TRBD2. Sequences were obtained from blood. This CDR3 reads CASSPRKLTSAAQETQYF. The CDR3 DNA follows: TGCGCCAGCAGCCCCCGAAAGCTAACTAGCGCTGCCCAAGAGACCCAGTACTTC. Full variable domain (outside the CDR3, taken from reference TRBV5-1 and TRBJ2-5): KAGVTQTPRYLIKTRGQQVTLSCSPISGHRSVSWYQQTPGQGLQFLFEYFSETQRNKGNFPGRFSGRQFSNSRSEMNVSTLELGDSALYLCASSPRKLTSAAQETQYFGPGTRLLVL.